The 2 T cell receptor beta chains presented below share a single source sample, sequenced in a study of T cell changes during pregnancy in multiple sclerosis. Sequenced by immunoSEQ multiplex PCR; TCRdb stores in-frame clones only, minus some. The table shows tens of thousands of clones, with roughly 92% occurring only once. This material consisted of CD4+ T cells from peripheral blood mononuclear cells, taken in the third trimester of pregnancy. The receptor source for this set is a female donor with multiple sclerosis, enrolled in a pregnancy study.

The table lists this clone with a count of one. The chain has TRBV7-2 and TRBJ1-6; D is perhaps TRBD1 (5 bases). Trimming left V 0 bases short and J 7 bases short, with 10 bases between. Per germline, CDR1 SGHTA and CDR2 FQGNSA. The CDR3 is 15 residues long. The CDR3 region is CASSLAGTLNSPLHF. In nucleotides, the CDR3 is TGTGCCAGCAGCTTAGCCGGGACTCTCAATTCACCCCTCCACTTT.

The genes are TRBV27 and TRBJ1-4; D may be TRBD1 (5 bases). Germline V CDR1 and CDR2: MNHEY, SMNVEV (reference sequence). Trimming shortened V by 8 bases and J by 7 bases, and 23 bases separated the two germline ends. The CDR3 consists of 16 residues. The CDR3 bases are TGTGCCAGCGGGATACAAGACGGGGGTGATAGTGAAAAACTGTTTTTT. Translating it yields CASGIQDGGDSEKLFF.